Listed here is a single T cell receptor beta chain. These data are taken from a study of CD8+ T cells in alopecia areata. Overall study context: Once tofacitinib had been taken for 6 to 18 months, 6 months off drug followed.

Trimming cost V 3 bases and J 4 bases; bases outside gene matches: 10. This CDR3 spans 16 amino acids. Germline CDR1 and CDR2: MDHEN and SYDVKM. Reverse transcription of extracted RNA yielded cDNA, which provided the sequencing template. The protocol was immunoSEQ multiplex PCR, while the TCRdb copy is restricted to in-frame clones and leaves out a portion. The table shows about 200,000 clones, with 50% to 60% occurring only once. Treatment of the sample: oral pan-JAK inhibitor, 5-10 mg twice daily. The clonotype comes from a human donor with alopecia areata. Sample: CD4+ T cells sorted from blood, taken at week 4, from a patient treated with tofacitinib. The V gene is TRBV28, the J gene TRBJ1-2, with TRBD1 identical over 8 bases. The CDR3 bases are TGTGCCAGCAGTTTTCCCGGACAGGGAGGAGTCTATGGCTACACCTTC. Translation: CASSFPGQGGVYGYTF.